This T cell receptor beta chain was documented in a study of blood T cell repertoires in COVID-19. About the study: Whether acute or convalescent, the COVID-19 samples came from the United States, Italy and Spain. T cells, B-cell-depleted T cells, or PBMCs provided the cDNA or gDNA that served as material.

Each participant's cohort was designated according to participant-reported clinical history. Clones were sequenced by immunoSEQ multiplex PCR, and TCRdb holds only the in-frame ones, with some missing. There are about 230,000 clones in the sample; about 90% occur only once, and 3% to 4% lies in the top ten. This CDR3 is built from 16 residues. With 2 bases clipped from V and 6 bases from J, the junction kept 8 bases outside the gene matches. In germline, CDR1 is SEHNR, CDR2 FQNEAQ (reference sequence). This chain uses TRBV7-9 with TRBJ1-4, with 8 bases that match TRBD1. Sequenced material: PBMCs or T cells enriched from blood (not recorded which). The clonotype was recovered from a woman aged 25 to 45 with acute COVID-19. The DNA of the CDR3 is TGTGCCAGCAGCTTACCCTCGACAGGGGAGGATGAAAAACTGTTTTTT. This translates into CASSLPSTGEDEKLFF.